This passage covers 17 T cell receptor beta chains from one sample sequenced in a study of blood T cells in healthy people across ages. Alongside a J-beta primer mix, a sample-barcoded 5' primer served in a second PCR lasting about 7 to 11 cycles. TCRdb reprocessed the 5' RACE reads with MiXCR, giving one entry per CDR3 protein. This sample has approximately 290,000 distinct CDR3 sequences, with 27% found just once. Source material: blood. The receptors here all came from a woman aged 70-85 years in good health.

J is TRBJ2-3 and V is TRBV7-2, with D uncertain. CDR1 SGHTA and CDR2 FQGNSA come from the germline V gene. This CDR3 has 16 amino acids. Trimming stripped 1 base from V and 1 base from J, with 12 bases between. DNA of the CDR3: TGTGCCAGCAGCTTAGACAGCCGCGGCCGCACAGATACGCAGTATTTT. It yields the protein CASSLDSRGRTDTQYF.

V usage is TRBV27 and J usage is TRBJ2-7, with 7 bases matching TRBD2. The ends lost 3 bases at V and 6 bases at J; junction bases unmatched: 8. The germline gives CDR1 MNHEY, CDR2 SMNVEV (reference sequence). The CDR3 is made up of 14 amino acids. CDR3 coding DNA: TGTGCCAGCAGTTTTCGGACTAGTGGAGTCGAGCAGTACTTC. Translated: CASSFRTSGVEQYF.

This sequence joins TRBV20-1 and TRBJ1-5; 10 nucleotides match TRBD1. CDR1 is DFQATT, CDR2 SNEGSKA, per germline (reference sequence). J gave up 6 bases and V 3 bases, and 14 bases lay outside the gene matches. The CDR3 is made up of 17 amino acids. CDR3 sequence: CSARERPRTGGSQPQHF. Written as DNA, the CDR3 is TGCAGTGCTAGGGAGCGGCCCAGGACAGGGGGGAGTCAGCCCCAGCATTTT.

Only a few counts were recorded for this clonotype. The rearrangement joins TRBV20-1 to TRBJ2-1; TRBD2 aligns across 7 bases. The germline gives CDR1 DFQATT, CDR2 SNEGSKA (reference sequence). The CDR3 runs to 16 residues. V dropped 5 bases and J dropped 1; count of bases not matched to a gene: 11. For the CDR3, the DNA is TGCAGTGCTGGATCCGAACTAGCGATTTCCTACAATGAGCAGTTCTTC. Translated, it gives CSAGSELAISYNEQFF.

This clonotype has a count of ten or more. This chain links TRBV6-1 with TRBJ2-1; D tentatively reads TRBD1 or TRBD2 (6 bases each). V lost 7 bases to trimming and J lost 3 bases, with 10 bases between them. The CDR3 contains 13 residues. Germline CDR1 and CDR2: MNHNS and SASEGT. DNA of the CDR3: TGTGCCAGCAAGAGGGGGGTCTACAATGAGCAGTTCTTC. It codes for CASKRGVYNEQFF.

This CDR3 is CSAPTRGVAGYTF. CDR3 in DNA: TGCAGTGCTCCTACCAGGGGGGTAGCTGGCTACACCTTC. The chain carries TRBV20-1 and TRBJ1-2; 7 bases align to TRBD1. V lost 5 bases and J lost 7; bases outside the gene matches: 10. Germline V CDR1 and CDR2: DFQATT, SNEGSKA (reference sequence). The CDR3 runs to 13 residues.

This chain uses TRBV4-3 with TRBJ1-4; 7 positions agree with TRBD1. The CDR3 runs to 15 residues. Germline V gene sequence: CDR1 LGHNA, CDR2 YSLEER. The V segment lost 1 base and the J segment 4 bases; nucleotides outside the gene matches: 3. The CDR3: CASSQVGTDNEKLFF. The DNA for the CDR3 is TGCGCCAGCAGCCAAGTTGGGACAGATAATGAAAAACTGTTTTTT.

The chain has TRBV3-1 and TRBJ2-7; TRBD1 matches at 9 bases. The trim removed 3 bases at V and 2 bases at J, leaving 2 bases unmatched. The length of the CDR3 is 14 residues. The germline CDR1 and CDR2 sequences are LGHDT and YNNKEL (reference sequence). The CDR3 region is CASSHGTGTYEQYF. The CDR3 nucleotides read TGTGCCAGCAGCCACGGGACAGGGACCTACGAGCAGTACTTC.

This chain links TRBV27 with TRBJ2-3, with 12 bases aligning to TRBD2. V was pared by 7 bases and J by 4 bases, with 9 bases of the junction left unmatched. The CDR3 totals 16 residues. Per germline, CDR1 MNHEY and CDR2 SMNVEV (reference sequence). CDR3 in amino acids: CASKALTSGSPDTQYF. The CDR3 DNA reads as TGTGCCAGCAAAGCATTGACTAGCGGGAGTCCAGATACGCAGTATTTT.

There are a few counts of this clonotype. The rearrangement joins TRBV20-1 to TRBJ2-6, with TRBD1 matching over 11 bases. CDR3 size: 17 residues. Germline CDR1 is DFQATT and CDR2 is SNEGSKA (reference sequence). V was clipped by 5 bases and J by 0 bases; unmatched bases: 6. CDR3 sequence reads: CSAQPGTGGSGANVLTF. CDR3 coding DNA: TGCAGTGCTCAACCCGGGACAGGGGGCTCTGGGGCCAACGTCCTGACTTTC.

V gene TRBV2 combines with J gene TRBJ2-3; D is uncertain. The CDR3 runs 13 residues. CDR1 is SNHLY, CDR2 FYNNEI, per germline. V gave up 3 bases and J gave up 0 bases, with 4 bases separating them. Written as DNA, the CDR3 is TGTGCCAGCAGTGAGACTAGCACAGATACGCAGTATTTT. Translating gives CASSETSTDTQYF.

The chain carries TRBV6-6 and TRBJ2-5; D may be TRBD2 (6 bases). The J call is uncertain, as TRBJ2-1 better fits the DNA end. The CDR3 sequence is 12 residues long. Germline lookup yields CDR1 MNHNY and CDR2 SVGAGI (reference sequence). The CDR3 coding sequence is TGTGCCAGCAGTGGGACTTTCTGGGAGCAGTTCTTC. Protein: CASSGTFWEQFF.

The V gene is TRBV28, the J gene TRBJ2-4; D gene uncertain. V was cut by 6 bases and J by 5 bases, with 8 bases left in between. Germline V gene sequence: CDR1 MDHEN, CDR2 SYDVKM. This CDR3 is built from 12 residues. CDR3 amino acids: CASSFQENIQYF. In nucleotides, the CDR3 is TGTGCCAGCAGCTTTCAGGAAAACATTCAGTACTTC.

The chain has TRBV7-2 and TRBJ2-7; D gene ambiguous. The CDR3 length is 14 residues. V lost 5 bases to trimming and J lost 9 bases, with 20 bases between them. CDR1 and CDR2 (germline): SGHTA, FQGNSA. The CDR3 is CASSPSGAVKLQYF. The CDR3 DNA reads as TGTGCCAGCAGCCCATCGGGCGCGGTGAAGTTGCAGTACTTC. Combining the CDR3 with reference TRBV7-2 and TRBJ2-7 gives the whole variable domain GAGVSQSPSNKVTEKGKDVELRCDPISGHTALYWYRQSLGQGLEFLIYFQGNSAPDKSGLPSDRFSAERTGGSVSTLTIQRTQQEDSAVYLCASSPSGAVKLQYFGPGTRLTVT.

Turning to this clonotype: A much bigger clone sits one base away, suggesting this may be a read error. This chain joins TRBV6-6 and TRBJ2-5, with a tentative D call TRBD1 (6 bases). Trimming removed 7 bases at V and 5 bases at J, with 11 bases between. This CDR3 has 12 residues. In germline, CDR1 is MNHNY, CDR2 SVGAGI (reference sequence). CDR3 protein: CASTGEYETQYF. CDR3 coding DNA: TGTGCCAGCACAGGGGAGTATGAGACCCAGTACTTC.

The chain is built from TRBV20-1 and TRBJ1-2; D is undetermined. Trimming removed 0 bases at V and 2 bases at J, with 19 bases between. The CDR3 is 17 amino acids. The V gene's germline CDR1 is DFQATT and CDR2 SNEGSKA (reference sequence). CDR3 residues: CSARETGPNPRNYGYTF. DNA for the CDR3: TGCAGTGCTAGAGAGACCGGCCCCAACCCGAGGAACTATGGCTACACCTTC.

The rearrangement links TRBV12-5 to TRBJ2-5; D is ambiguous. The CDR3 is 15 residues long. V gave up 2 bases and J gave up 7 bases, with 17 bases separating them. The germline gives CDR1 LGHNT, CDR2 FRNRAP. CDR3 loop: CASGLSTAGSGTQYF. CDR3 nucleotides: TGTGCTAGTGGTTTGAGTACCGCCGGGTCGGGGACCCAGTACTTC.